Described below is a single TCR beta chain sequence and its context. Its antigen remains unidentified. This CDR3 comprises 14 residues. CDR1 is MNHEY, CDR2 SMNVEV, per germline (reference sequence). Trimming removed 3 bases at V and 0 bases at J, with 6 bases between. Measured with immunoSEQ multiplex PCR; TCRdb has only the in-frame clones, and not every one. The data contain over 11,000 clones, around four fifths of them singletons. Chronic pancreatitis tissue was collected during total pancreatectomy with islet autotransplantation. The sample is drawn from a study of immune characteristics of hereditary and idiopathic chronic pancreatitis. Findings and limits, study-wide: Tissue came only from TPIAT, so disease duration may affect findings.

The chain couples TRBV27 to TRBJ2-1; D gene ambiguous. This TCR was recovered from a human donor with chronic pancreatitis. Sequencing was carried out using pancreas tissue with hereditary chronic pancreatitis. CDR3 sequence reads: CASSLAGSYNEQFF. CDR3 in DNA: TGTGCCAGCAGTTTGGCTGGCTCCTACAATGAGCAGTTCTTC.